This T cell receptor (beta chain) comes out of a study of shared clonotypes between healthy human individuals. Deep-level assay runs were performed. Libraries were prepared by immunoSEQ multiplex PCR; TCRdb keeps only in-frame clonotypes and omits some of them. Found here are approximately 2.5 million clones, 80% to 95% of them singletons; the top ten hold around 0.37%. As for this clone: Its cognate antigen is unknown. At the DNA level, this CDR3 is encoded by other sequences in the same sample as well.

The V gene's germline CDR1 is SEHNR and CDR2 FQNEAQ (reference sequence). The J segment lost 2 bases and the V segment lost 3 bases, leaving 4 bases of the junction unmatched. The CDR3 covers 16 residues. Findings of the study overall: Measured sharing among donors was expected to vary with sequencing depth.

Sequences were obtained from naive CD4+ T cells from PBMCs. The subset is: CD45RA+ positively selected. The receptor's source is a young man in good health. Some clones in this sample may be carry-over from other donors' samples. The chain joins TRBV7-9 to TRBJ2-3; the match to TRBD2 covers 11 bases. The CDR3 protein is CASSFGTSGPTDTQYF. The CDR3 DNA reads TGTGCCAGCAGCTTCGGGACTAGCGGACCCACAGATACGCAGTATTTT.